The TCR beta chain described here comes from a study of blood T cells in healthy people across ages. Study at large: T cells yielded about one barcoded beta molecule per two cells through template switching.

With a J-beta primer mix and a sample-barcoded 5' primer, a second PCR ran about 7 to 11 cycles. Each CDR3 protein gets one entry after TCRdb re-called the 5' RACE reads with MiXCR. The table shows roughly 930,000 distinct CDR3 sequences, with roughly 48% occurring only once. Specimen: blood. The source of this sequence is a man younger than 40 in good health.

CDR3 protein: CASSPGGNSPLHF. CDR3 sequence (DNA): TGTGCCAGTAGCCCAGGGGGGAATTCACCCCTCCACTTT. V is TRBV7-3 and J is TRBJ1-6; 7 bases agree with TRBD1. CDR1 is SGHTA and CDR2 is FQGTGA in the germline V gene. This CDR3 is 13 amino acids long. The V and J ends lost 9 bases and 7 bases, in that order; junction bases with no gene match: 6.